This T cell receptor beta chain stems from a study of T cell changes during pregnancy in multiple sclerosis. Profiling relied on immunoSEQ multiplex PCR, and the TCRdb table lists in-frame clones only, not all of them. The sample includes 65,000 to 75,000 clones, 80% to 95% of them seen just once. CDR1 is LNHDA and CDR2 is SQIVND in the germline V gene (reference sequence). The CDR3 runs to 15 residues. V was pared by 3 bases and J by 2 bases, with 10 bases between. The chain is built from TRBV19 and TRBJ2-2; D is ambiguous. The receptor's source is a female donor in good health, enrolled as a control in a pregnancy study. The sequences come from peripheral blood, collected after pregnancy. CDR3 nucleotide sequence: TGTGCCAGTAGTATGGGCCAGGTCAACACCGGGGAGCTGTTTTTT. Protein: CASSMGQVNTGELFF. The whole variable domain, filled in from reference TRBV19 and TRBJ2-2, reads DGGITQSPKYLFRKEGQNVTLSCEQNLNHDAMYWYRQDPGQGLRLIYYSQIVNDFQKGDIAEGYSVSREKKESFPLTVTSAQKNPTAFYLCASSMGQVNTGELFFGEGSRLTVL.